This is a list of T cell receptor beta chains from one sample in a study of cytomegalovirus exposure and HLA in healthy donors. Produced via immunoSEQ multiplex PCR; TCRdb's table is partial and in-frame only. The sample lists about 200,000 clones, about 75% occurring once. Sequencing input: PBMCs. The receptors were sampled from a man younger than 35 in good health and CMV-seronegative. CDR3s include the opening cysteine and the closing phenylalanine or tryptophan. Each record gives: D gene, V gene, J gene, clone size, CDR3 protein, CDR3 DNA. A D gene is named only where the DNA matches it firmly. Where a row states a size, it is once, few, many or the class of an expanded clone; other rows omit it.

NA	TRBV7-2	TRBJ2-6	NA	CASSAGTPGANVLTF	TGTGCCAGCAGCGCCGGGACTCCTGGGGCCAACGTCCTGACTTTC
TRBD2	TRBV5-1	TRBJ2-1	NA	CASSFSSGSYNEQFF	TGCGCCAGCAGCTTTTCTAGCGGATCCTACAATGAGCAGTTCTTC
TRBD1	TRBV7-8	TRBJ1-4	many	CASRSRTGAKEKLFF	TGTGCCAGCAGATCAAGGACAGGGGCCAAAGAAAAACTGTTTTTT
TRBD1	TRBV14	TRBJ2-7	NA	CASSQDWTGEYEQYF	TGTGCCAGCAGCCAAGATTGGACAGGGGAATACGAGCAGTACTTC
NA	TRBV19	TRBJ2-2	NA	CASTPVHTGELFF	TGTGCCAGTACCCCAGTCCACACCGGGGAGCTGTTTTTT
NA	TRBV6-1	TRBJ2-3	few	CASSSREYTQYF	TGTGCCAGCAGTTCACGGGAGTATACGCAGTATTTT
NA	TRBV7-9	TRBJ2-7	NA	CASSLSDRSYEQYF	TGTGCCAGCAGCTTAAGCGATAGATCCTACGAGCAGTACTTC
NA	TRBV19	TRBJ2-7	NA	CASSIDLEEAGYGEQYF	TGTGCCAGTAGTATAGATCTTGAAGAAGCAGGGTACGGCGAGCAGTACTTC
TRBD2	TRBV5-8	TRBJ2-5	once	CASPTTAGVEETQYF	TGTGCCAGCCCTACCACAGCGGGAGTAGAGGAGACCCAGTACTTC
TRBD1	TRBV30	TRBJ1-1	NA	CAWNRGLGMNTEAFF	TGTGCCTGGAACAGGGGGCTTGGGATGAACACTGAAGCTTTCTTT
TRBD1	TRBV4-3	TRBJ1-4	few	CASSQRTGSVEKLFF	TGCGCCAGCAGCCAAAGGACAGGAAGTGTTGAAAAACTGTTTTTT
TRBD2	TRBV4-2	TRBJ2-1	few	CASSQQTSGSYNEQFF	TGTGCCAGCAGCCAGCAAACTAGCGGGTCCTACAATGAGCAGTTCTTC
TRBD2	TRBV27	TRBJ2-1	NA	CASSLLLGTSGSNNEQFF	TGTGCCAGCAGTTTACTTTTGGGGACTAGCGGGAGCAACAATGAGCAGTTCTTC
TRBD2	TRBV28	TRBJ2-1	NA	CASSRRGAADNEQFF	TGTGCCAGCAGCCGGCGGGGGGCCGCTGACAATGAGCAGTTCTTC
NA	TRBV9	TRBJ2-2	NA	CASSPRTWARDTGELFF	TGTGCCAGCAGCCCCCGTACGTGGGCGAGGGACACCGGGGAGCTGTTTTTT
NA	TRBV28	TRBJ1-5	NA	CASRWPGGWGPNSGNQPQHF	TGTGCCAGCAGGTGGCCGGGTGGGTGGGGGCCGAATAGTGGCAATCAGCCCCAGCATTTT
NA	TRBV9	TRBJ1-6	NA	CASSVGPIETGNNSPLHF	TGTGCCAGCAGCGTAGGTCCGATCGAAACCGGGAATAATTCACCCCTCCACTTT
NA	TRBV28	TRBJ1-5	NA	CASSFEVSGLGPQHF	TGTGCCAGCAGTTTCGAGGTGAGCGGGCTGGGGCCCCAGCATTTT
NA	TRBV6-1	TRBJ1-1	NA	CASGTKINTEAFF	TGTGCCAGCGGGACTAAGATAAACACTGAAGCTTTCTTT
TRBD2	TRBV30	TRBJ2-3	NA	CAWSTSGGASDTQYF	TGTGCCTGGAGTACTAGCGGGGGGGCTTCTGATACGCAGTATTTT
TRBD1	TRBV19	TRBJ2-5	NA	CASSRDSYQETQYF	TGTGCCAGTAGTAGGGACAGCTACCAAGAGACCCAGTACTTC
NA	TRBV6-5	TRBJ2-2	NA	CASSYSRSGELFF	TGTGCCAGCAGTTACTCTCGTTCCGGGGAGCTGTTTTTT
NA	TRBV6-6	TRBJ2-7	NA	CASSTGSPRSEQYF	TGTGCCAGCAGTACAGGGTCCCCGAGGTCCGAGCAGTACTTC
NA	TRBV6-5	TRBJ1-1	NA	CASALRGGNTEAFF	TGTGCCAGCGCCCTACGGGGAGGGAACACTGAAGCTTTCTTT
TRBD2	TRBV6-5	TRBJ2-1	NA	CASSYSTSGTYNEQFF	TGTGCCAGCAGTTACTCGACTAGCGGGACATACAATGAGCAGTTCTTC
TRBD1	TRBV19	TRBJ1-5	few	CASSIPPQGAGQPQHF	TGTGCCAGTAGTATCCCACCCCAGGGGGCAGGTCAGCCCCAGCATTTT
NA	TRBV6-5	TRBJ2-1	NA	CASRPDYPGGEQFF	TGTGCCAGCAGGCCGGACTACCCCGGGGGTGAGCAGTTCTTC
NA	TRBV28	TRBJ1-2	NA	CASSFTNEGYGYTF	TGTGCCAGCAGTTTCACTAACGAGGGCTATGGCTACACCTTC
NA	TRBV6-6	TRBJ1-5	NA	CASRGEDSIQPQHF	TGTGCCAGCAGGGGTGAGGATAGTATCCAGCCCCAGCATTTT
TRBD1	TRBV5-1	TRBJ1-2	few	CASSVDRDRDRTF	TGCGCCAGCAGCGTCGACCGGGACAGGGATCGCACCTTC
NA	TRBV5-4	TRBJ2-2	NA	CASSLRGPGELFF	TGTGCCAGCAGCTTGAGGGGCCCCGGGGAGCTGTTTTTT
NA	TRBV11-1	TRBJ1-1	once	CASSPRSNTEAFF	TGTGCCAGCAGCCCACGGTCGAACACTGAAGCTTTCTTT
TRBD1	TRBV30	TRBJ1-1	NA	CAWRLNRGTEAFF	TGTGCCTGGAGACTAAACAGGGGAACTGAAGCTTTCTTT
TRBD1	TRBV11-3	TRBJ2-7	NA	CASSSLPPQGSDEQYF	TGTGCCAGCAGCTCGCTTCCCCCACAGGGGTCGGACGAGCAGTACTTC
TRBD1	TRBV9	TRBJ1-5	NA	CASSVGQGGQPQHF	TGTGCCAGCAGCGTAGGACAGGGTGGTCAGCCCCAGCATTTT
TRBD2	TRBV19	TRBJ2-7	NA	CASSRAGEVYEQYF	TGTGCCAGTAGTAGGGCGGGGGAAGTCTACGAGCAGTACTTC
TRBD2	TRBV6-5	TRBJ2-5	NA	CASSFDLAGGPGTQYF	TGTGCCAGCAGTTTTGACCTAGCGGGGGGGCCTGGGACCCAGTACTTC
TRBD1	TRBV27	TRBJ1-2	NA	CASSLAGGLYGYTF	TGTGCCAGCAGTTTGGCAGGGGGTCTCTATGGCTACACCTTC
NA	TRBV21-1	TRBJ2-5	NA	CASSKDKGGRAEGETQYF	TGTGCCAGCAGCAAAGATAAGGGCGGGAGGGCCGAGGGGGAGACCCAGTACTTC
TRBD2	TRBV18	TRBJ2-7	NA	CASSPGGHEQYF	TGTGCCAGCTCACCGGGAGGGCACGAGCAGTACTTC
NA	TRBV11-2	TRBJ2-7	NA	CASSLDGSSYEQYF	TGTGCCAGCAGCTTAGACGGGAGCTCCTACGAGCAGTACTTC
NA	TRBV28	TRBJ2-3	NA	CASGLGLDTQYF	TGTGCCAGCGGACTTGGACTAGATACGCAGTATTTT
TRBD2	TRBV19	TRBJ2-6	few	CASSLGGGSSGANVLTF	TGTGCCAGTAGTCTCGGGGGGGGAAGCTCTGGGGCCAACGTCCTGACTTTC
NA	TRBV6-5	TRBJ1-1	NA	CASSRGGTEAFF	TGTGCCAGCAGCCGAGGAGGCACTGAAGCTTTCTTT
TRBD2	TRBV7-9	TRBJ2-1	NA	CATRSAGGRDNEQFF	TGTGCCACCCGGAGCGCGGGAGGGCGGGACAATGAGCAGTTCTTC
NA	TRBV4-3	TRBJ1-2	NA	CASSQEATGIYGYTF	TGCGCCAGCAGCCAAGAAGCCACAGGGATCTATGGCTACACCTTC
TRBD1	TRBV6-5	TRBJ1-5	NA	CASRPRQGWQPQHF	TGTGCCAGCAGACCTCGACAGGGGTGGCAGCCCCAGCATTTT
NA	TRBV5-8	TRBJ2-2	NA	CASTYPGENTGELFF	TGTGCCAGCACCTATCCAGGGGAGAACACCGGGGAGCTGTTTTTT